What follows are 23 T cell receptor beta chains derived from one specimen sequenced in a study of cytomegalovirus exposure and HLA in healthy donors. Researchers ran the PCR with 60 Vbeta and 13 Jbeta primers. Assay: immunoSEQ multiplex PCR; the TCRdb copy retains only in-frame clones and omits some. The sample has 160,000 or so clones, approximately 80% seen once. The sequenced sample was PBMCs. All receptors come from a woman between 40 and 50 years old in good health and CMV-seropositive.

DNA of the CDR3: TGTGCCAGCAGCGGGGGACAGGGGGCCATCGGGGAGCTGTTTTTT. Translation gives CASSGGQGAIGELFF. The chain has TRBV7-9 and TRBJ2-2, with 12 bases aligning to TRBD1. Germline trimming cut 5 bases from V and 7 bases from J; bases unmatched to any gene: 5. The CDR3 sequence is 15 residues long. Germline V gene lookup returns CDR1 SEHNR and CDR2 FQNEAQ (reference sequence).

The V gene is TRBV4-3, the J gene TRBJ2-1, with no clear D. The CDR3 totals 13 residues. Germline V gene lookup returns CDR1 LGHNA and CDR2 YSLEER. V was pared by 0 bases and J by 7 bases, with 7 bases between. The CDR3 DNA follows: TGCGCCAGCAGCCAAGATCGTAGTAATGAGCAGTTCTTC. Its protein is CASSQDRSNEQFF.

The chain recombines TRBV30 with TRBJ2-5, with TRBD1 identical over 8 bases. Germline lookup yields CDR1 GTSNPN and CDR2 SVGIG (reference sequence). The CDR3 extends over 14 amino acids. The V gene end was trimmed by 2 bases and the J gene end by 5 bases; junction bases not matched to a gene: 7. This CDR3 reads CAWSSGTGGETQYF. The CDR3 nucleotides read TGTGCCTGGAGTTCAGGGACAGGAGGGGAGACCCAGTACTTC.

About this clone itself: One end of the junction is discordant with germline, which a read error may explain. V gene TRBV7-9 combines with J gene TRBJ1-1, with 7 nucleotides matching TRBD1. CDR3 length: 15 residues. The germline CDR1 and CDR2 sequences are SEHNR and FQNEAQ (reference sequence). The CDR3 reads CSSTRWTGMNTEAFF. The CDR3, as DNA: TGTTCCAGCACCCGTTGGACAGGAATGAACACTGAAGCTTTCTTT.

The chain couples TRBV6-6 to TRBJ2-5; D is possibly TRBD1 (5 bases). The germline CDR1 and CDR2 sequences are MNHNY and SVGAGI (reference sequence). CDR3 size: 13 residues. The V end was cut by 8 bases, the J end by 5 bases, with 15 bases between. This chain's CDR3 is CASAGKLVETQYF. DNA of the CDR3: TGTGCCAGCGCAGGGAAGCTTGTGGAGACCCAGTACTTC.

This sequence joins TRBV28 and TRBJ1-3; the match to TRBD1 covers 10 bases. V trimming: 5 bases; J trimming: 4 bases; junction bases outside the gene matches: 8. The length of the CDR3 is 16 residues. Germline V gene lookup returns CDR1 MDHEN and CDR2 SYDVKM. CDR3 in DNA: TGTGCCAGCAGTATGCCGGGACAGGGGCCGGGAAACACCATATATTTT. It codes for CASSMPGQGPGNTIYF.

V is TRBV14 and J is TRBJ1-2; 7 bases match TRBD1. Germline lookup yields CDR1 SGHDN and CDR2 FVKESK. This CDR3 is built from 13 residues. Trimming cost V 4 bases and J 4 bases; bases outside gene matches: 3. Written as DNA, the CDR3 is TGTGCCAGCAGCCTCGACAGGGTCTATGGCTACACCTTC. This codes for CASSLDRVYGYTF.

Only one count was recorded for this clone. The chain links TRBV30 to TRBJ2-2; 9 nucleotides line up with TRBD2. The CDR3 totals 17 residues. Germline lookup yields CDR1 GTSNPN and CDR2 SVGIG (reference sequence). J was trimmed by 2 bases and V by 0 bases; bases with no gene match: 7. CDR3 sequence: CAWSVPGGGGNTGELFF. In DNA, the CDR3 is TGTGCCTGGAGTGTACCGGGCGGGGGGGGCAACACCGGGGAGCTGTTTTTT.

Note on this clone: Additional DNA sequences in this sample encode the identical CDR3. J is TRBJ1-2 and V is TRBV4-2; D remains unclear. The CDR3 totals 13 residues. V was trimmed by 0 bases and J by 5 bases, leaving 7 bases between them. The germline gives CDR1 LGHNA, CDR2 YNFKEQ. The CDR3 is CASSQEGGYGYTF. The CDR3 nucleotides are TGTGCCAGCAGCCAAGAGGGAGGGTATGGCTACACCTTC.

This clone was observed a few times. This chain uses TRBV5-6 with TRBJ2-5; D unresolved. CDR3 length: 12 residues. V lost 0 bases to trimming and J lost 5 bases, with 5 bases between them. Germline V lookup: CDR1 SGHDT, CDR2 YYEEEE. CDR3 nucleotide sequence: TGTGCCAGCAGCTTGGACTTCGAGACCCAGTACTTC. The encoded protein is CASSLDFETQYF. The full variable domain, with the rest looked up from reference TRBV5-6 and TRBJ2-5, is DAGVTQSPTHLIKTRGQQVTLRCSPKSGHDTVSWYQQALGQGPQFIFQYYEEEERQRGNFPDRFSGHQFPNYSSELNVNALLLGDSALYLCASSLDFETQYFGPGTRLLVL.

The V call is TRBV13, the J call TRBJ1-2, with TRBD1 identical over 7 bases. Germline assignment: CDR1 PRHDT and CDR2 FYEKMQ (reference sequence). CDR3 size: 15 residues. Losses at the gene ends were 5 bases for V and 2 bases for J; bases not matched to a gene: 8. The CDR3 reads CASSAAGTANYGYTF. The DNA for the CDR3 is TGTGCCAGCAGCGCAGCCGGGACAGCAAACTATGGCTACACCTTC.

The chain uses TRBV14 and TRBJ2-7, with a weak D call TRBD2 (6 bases). Germline CDR1 reads SGHDN; CDR2 reads FVKESK. Trimming removed 0 bases at V and 10 bases at J, with 13 bases between. The CDR3 has 13 residues. As DNA, the CDR3 is TGTGCCAGCAGCCAAGATCCAGTCGGGGGTCAGTACTTC. As protein: CASSQDPVGGQYF.

The chain has TRBV4-1 and TRBJ1-2; D is unresolved. The CDR3 has 12 amino acids. Per the germline V gene, CDR1 is MGHRA and CDR2 is YSYEKL. V dropped 1 base and J dropped 8 bases, with 8 bases sitting between them. This chain's CDR3 is CASSQARGGYTF. CDR3 DNA sequence: TGCGCCAGCAGCCAAGCGCGCGGCGGCTACACCTTC.

The chain has TRBV7-9 and TRBJ1-1; D remains unclear. CDR3 length: 12 amino acids. The germline CDR1 and CDR2 sequences are SEHNR and FQNEAQ (reference sequence). Here the CDR3 reads CSGGKGDTEAFF. For the CDR3, the DNA is TGTTCCGGCGGGAAGGGCGACACTGAAGCTTTCTTT.

Details on this clone: Its ends do not fully match the called genes, so a read error is possible. The chain carries TRBV6-5 and TRBJ2-6; possible D gene TRBD1, 6 bases. Germline CDR1 is MNHEY and CDR2 is SVGAGI. The CDR3 is 15 residues long. CDR3 protein: CASSTRDTRANGLTF. CDR3 nucleotides: TGTGCCAGCAGTACCCGGGACACTCGGGCCAACGGCCTGACTTTC.

The rearrangement uses TRBV19 and TRBJ1-5; D may be TRBD1 (6 bases). The CDR3 extends over 13 amino acids. Trimming took off 4 bases at V and 10 bases at J, with 14 bases between the two ends. Germline V lookup: CDR1 LNHDA, CDR2 SQIVND (reference sequence). CDR3 amino acids: CASSTTTGTPQHF. In DNA, the CDR3 is TGTGCCAGTAGTACAACGACCGGGACACCCCAGCATTTT.

This rearrangement joins TRBV6-5 to TRBJ2-5; D unresolved. TRBJ2-7 matches the DNA end more closely, so the J call is doubtful. This CDR3 spans 14 amino acids. CDR1 is MNHEY, CDR2 SVGAGI, per germline. Here the CDR3 DNA reads TGTGCCAGCAGCCTATTCGGGTCCTCCTACGAGCAGTACTTC. It yields the protein CASSLFGSSYEQYF.

Regarding this clone: Other DNA sequences within the sample encode an identical CDR3. The chain employs TRBV5-4 and TRBJ1-1; D is uncertain. Germline V CDR1 and CDR2: SGHNT, YYREEE (reference sequence). The CDR3 has 13 amino acids. Trimming took 4 bases from V and 1 from J, leaving 8 bases between them. CDR3 residues: CASSRGSNTEAFF. DNA for the CDR3: TGTGCCAGCAGCCGGGGATCGAACACTGAAGCTTTCTTT.

The genes are TRBV28 and TRBJ2-3, with D possibly matching TRBD1 (6 bases). Germline V gene lookup returns CDR1 MDHEN and CDR2 SYDVKM. There are 14 residues in the CDR3. V was pared by 6 bases and J by 3 bases, with 13 bases between. The DNA of the CDR3 is TGTGCCAGCAGGTCTGGGGGCTCGACAGATACGCAGTATTTT. This sequence encodes CASRSGGSTDTQYF.

The chain links TRBV5-4 to TRBJ2-3; 11 positions match TRBD2. The CDR3 spans 17 residues. The germline V gene has CDR1 SGHNT and CDR2 YYREEE (reference sequence). V lost 4 bases, J lost 6 bases, and 13 bases stayed unmatched. The CDR3 here is CASSPETSGVFSDTQYF. The CDR3 DNA reads TGTGCCAGCAGCCCAGAGACTAGCGGGGTATTTTCTGATACGCAGTATTTT.

V is TRBV19 and J is TRBJ1-4; maybe TRBD1 (6 bases). In germline, CDR1 is LNHDA, CDR2 SQIVND (reference sequence). This CDR3 is 16 amino acids long. The V gene lost 3 bases and the J gene lost 6 bases, with 17 bases spanning the gap. Here the CDR3 reads CASSITYRDLYEKLFF. CDR3 DNA: TGTGCCAGTAGTATCACCTACAGGGACCTTTATGAAAAACTGTTTTTT.

The gene calls are TRBV19 and TRBJ1-4; D gene unclear. The germline CDR1 and CDR2 sequences are LNHDA and SQIVND (reference sequence). V was trimmed by 5 bases and J by 2 bases, leaving 15 bases between them. The CDR3 extends over 16 amino acids. The CDR3 is CASSPRDTSTNEKLFF. DNA of the CDR3: TGTGCCAGTAGTCCTCGCGACACATCCACTAATGAAAAACTGTTTTTT.

This clone was found once. V and J are TRBV7-8 and TRBJ2-1; no firm D call. Germline V gene sequence: CDR1 SGHVS, CDR2 FQNEAQ. V gave up 2 bases and J gave up 6 bases, with 8 bases separating them. The CDR3 consists of 13 residues. CDR3 in DNA: TGTGCCAGCAGCTTATTTTCGGGCAATGAGCAGTTCTTC. This translates into CASSLFSGNEQFF.